This T cell receptor (beta chain) was documented in a study of beta chain features in type 1 diabetes. This clone was detected ten times or more. CD4+ naive, central memory, regulatory and stem cell-like memory subsets were isolated by sorting on CD45RO/CCR7/CD25/CD127/CD95/CD27. Every isolated RNA sample was fully reverse transcribed, so sequencing captured expressed TCRB transcripts. The repertoire was sequenced with immunoSEQ multiplex PCR; TCRdb's copy has only in-frame clones and lacks some. The sample carries 310,000 or so clones, less than 10% recorded once. There are 17 residues in the CDR3. V lost 2 bases to trimming and J lost 5 bases; unmatched junction nucleotides: 14. The germline CDR1 and CDR2 sequences are PRHDT and FYEKMQ (reference sequence).

The chain employs TRBV13 and TRBJ1-2; TRBD1 matches 7 bases. The receptor was derived from a woman under 30 in good health. Sequencing used central memory CD4+ T cells from blood. The CDR3 loop is CASSLSGADRWLYGYTF. CDR3 bases: TGTGCCAGCAGCTTATCGGGGGCGGACAGGTGGCTTTATGGCTACACCTTC. Full variable domain (missing parts from reference TRBV13 and TRBJ1-2): AAGVIQSPRHLIKEKRETATLKCYPIPRHDTVYWYQQGPGQDPQFLISFYEKMQSDKGSIPDRFSAQQFSDYHSELNMSSLELGDSALYFCASSLSGADRWLYGYTFGSGTRLTVV.